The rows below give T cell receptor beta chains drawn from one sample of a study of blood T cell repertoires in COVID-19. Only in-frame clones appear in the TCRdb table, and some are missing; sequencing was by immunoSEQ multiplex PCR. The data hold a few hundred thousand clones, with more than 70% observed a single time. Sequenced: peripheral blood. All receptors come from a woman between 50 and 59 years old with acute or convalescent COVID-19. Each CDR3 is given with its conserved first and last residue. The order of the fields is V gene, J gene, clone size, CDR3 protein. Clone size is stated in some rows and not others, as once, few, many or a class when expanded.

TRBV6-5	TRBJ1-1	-	CASRHTDEAFF
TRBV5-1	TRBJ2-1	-	CASSPTGTSGYNEQFF
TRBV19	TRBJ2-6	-	CASSIRLLGGANVLTF
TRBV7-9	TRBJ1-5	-	CASSSGQTYYNQPQHF
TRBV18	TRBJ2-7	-	CASSEGAYEQYF
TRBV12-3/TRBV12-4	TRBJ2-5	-	CASRRGFQETQYF
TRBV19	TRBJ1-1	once	CASSPNTEAFF
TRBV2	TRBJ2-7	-	CASSVVASYEQYF
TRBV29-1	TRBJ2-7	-	CSVSALYRPYEQYF
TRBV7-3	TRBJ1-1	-	CASSFFGPGDTEAFF
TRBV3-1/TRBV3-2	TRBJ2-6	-	CARRESGGARGANVLTF
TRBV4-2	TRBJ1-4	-	CASSQGPLPNEKLFF
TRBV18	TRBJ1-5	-	CASSPVDRQPQHF
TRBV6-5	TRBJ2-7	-	CASSYPGIYEQYF
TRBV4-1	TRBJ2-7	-	CASSLGGSGTTYEQYF
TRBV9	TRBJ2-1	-	CASSVRQFNEQFF
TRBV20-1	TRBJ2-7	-	CSASSQREGYEQYF
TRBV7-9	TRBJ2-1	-	CASRTGGEEQFF
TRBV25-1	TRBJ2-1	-	CASSEGQGSYNEQFF
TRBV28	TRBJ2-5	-	CASSPYQGGGETQYF
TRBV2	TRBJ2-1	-	CASRNDRANEQFF
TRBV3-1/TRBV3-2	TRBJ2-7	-	CASSPGQGYEQYF
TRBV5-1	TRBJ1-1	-	CASSSQGRDTEAFF
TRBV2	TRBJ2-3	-	CASSDGGAAGTSGRDTQYF
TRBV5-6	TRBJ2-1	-	CASSLVSGLISYNEQFF
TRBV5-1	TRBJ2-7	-	CASTSGTGGFSLEQYF
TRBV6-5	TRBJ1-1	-	CASKQGATEAFF
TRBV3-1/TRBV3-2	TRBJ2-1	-	CASSSWTGTSGGNEQFF
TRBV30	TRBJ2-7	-	CAWSFREESEQYF
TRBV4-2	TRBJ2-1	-	CASATQGISSYNEQFF
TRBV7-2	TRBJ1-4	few	CASSLRTDEKLFF
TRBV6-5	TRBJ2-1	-	CASTGDREQFF
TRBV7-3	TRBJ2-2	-	CASSSNPTVTGELFF
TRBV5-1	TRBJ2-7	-	CASRLDTNSYEQYF
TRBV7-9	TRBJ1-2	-	CASSLGGQGWNYGYTF
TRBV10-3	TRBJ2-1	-	CAISAPGGLSNEQFF
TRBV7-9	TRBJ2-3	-	CASSSGGLTTDTQYF